This TCR beta chain derives from a study of cytomegalovirus exposure and HLA in healthy donors. Whole-study results and caveats: A later analysis reportedly found that, within productive TCRs, an Asian-associated ancestry cluster had fewer N-insertions than the mean observed across the approximately 660 donors. Exclusion applied to some V segments, including TRBV6-2 and TRBV6-3, as they were indistinguishable.

The CDR3 sequence is 14 residues long. Germline V lookup: CDR1 SNHLY, CDR2 FYNNEI. Trimming cost V 0 bases and J 6 bases, with 11 bases left between them. Worth noting for this clone: Its antigen is undetermined.

It was with 60 Vbeta and 13 Jbeta primers that the PCR ran. This table comes from immunoSEQ multiplex PCR, and its TCRdb copy is limited to in-frame clones, with some not included. The data hold some 200,000 clones, with 70% observed a single time. This sequence was found in a middle-aged man in good health and CMV-seropositive. What was sequenced was PBMCs. The chain combines TRBV2 with TRBJ1-2, with no clear D. CDR3 protein: CASSEAGSVHGYTF. DNA for the CDR3: TGTGCCAGCAGTGAAGCAGGAAGCGTCCATGGCTACACCTTC.